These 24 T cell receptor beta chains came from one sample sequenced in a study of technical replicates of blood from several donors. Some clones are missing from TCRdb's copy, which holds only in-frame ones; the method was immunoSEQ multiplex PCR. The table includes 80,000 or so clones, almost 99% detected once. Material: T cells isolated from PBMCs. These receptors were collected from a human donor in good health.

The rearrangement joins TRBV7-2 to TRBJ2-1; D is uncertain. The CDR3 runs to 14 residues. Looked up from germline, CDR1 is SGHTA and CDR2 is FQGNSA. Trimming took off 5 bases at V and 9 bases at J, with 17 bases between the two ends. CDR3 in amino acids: CASSPWAINSEQFF. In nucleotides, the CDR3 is TGTGCCAGCAGCCCCTGGGCTATTAATAGTGAGCAGTTCTTC.

Written as DNA, the CDR3 is TGTGCCATCAGTACAGGGGTGGCTGAAGCTTTCTTT. Translation gives CAISTGVAEAFF. The V and J genes are TRBV10-3 and TRBJ1-1; 7 bases agree with TRBD1. Unmatched junction bases numbered 3, after V lost 5 bases and J lost 6 bases. The germline CDR1 and CDR2 sequences are ENHRY and SYGVKD. This CDR3 has 12 residues.

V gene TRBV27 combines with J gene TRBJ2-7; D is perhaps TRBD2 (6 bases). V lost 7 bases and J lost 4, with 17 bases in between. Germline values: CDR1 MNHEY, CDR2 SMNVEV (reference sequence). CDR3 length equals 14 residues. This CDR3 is CASTRRAGVYEQYF. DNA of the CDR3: TGTGCCAGCACCAGAAGAGCGGGTGTATACGAGCAGTACTTC.

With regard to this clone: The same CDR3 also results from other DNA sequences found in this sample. The CDR3 DNA reads TGTGCCAGCAGCGTAGCGGGGAACACTGAAGCTTTCTTT. This encodes CASSVAGNTEAFF. The rearrangement uses TRBV9 and TRBJ1-1; D not certain. V was clipped by 0 bases and J by 1 base, with 4 bases between them. The germline V gene has CDR1 SGDLS and CDR2 YYNGEE. The CDR3 runs to 13 residues.

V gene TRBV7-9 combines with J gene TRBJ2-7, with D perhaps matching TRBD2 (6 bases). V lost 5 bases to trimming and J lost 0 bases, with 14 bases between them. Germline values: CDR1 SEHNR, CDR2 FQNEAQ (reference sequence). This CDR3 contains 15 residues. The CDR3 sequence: CASSPYSGVSYEQYF. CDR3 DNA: TGTGCCAGCAGCCCCTATAGCGGCGTCTCCTACGAGCAGTACTTC.

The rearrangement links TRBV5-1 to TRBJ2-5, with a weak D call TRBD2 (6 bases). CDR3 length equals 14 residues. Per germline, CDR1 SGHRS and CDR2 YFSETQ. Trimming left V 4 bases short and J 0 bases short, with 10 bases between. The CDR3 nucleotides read TGCGCCAGCAGCCTGCGACTAGACCAAGAGACCCAGTACTTC. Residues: CASSLRLDQETQYF.

Written as DNA, the CDR3 is TGTGCCAGCATCTCTCGGAGGCCCTACGAGCAGTACTTC. Its translation: CASISRRPYEQYF. The chain is built from TRBV6-8 and TRBJ2-7, with a weak D call TRBD2 (5 bases). CDR3 size: 13 residues. The V and J ends lost 7 bases and 2 bases respectively, with 12 bases between them. The germline V gene encodes CDR1 MNHGY and CDR2 SAAAGT.

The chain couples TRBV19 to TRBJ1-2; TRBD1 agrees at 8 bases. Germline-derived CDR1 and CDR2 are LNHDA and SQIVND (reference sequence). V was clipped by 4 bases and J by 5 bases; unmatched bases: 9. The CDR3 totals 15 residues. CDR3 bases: TGTGCCAGTAGTAAGACAGGGGAAGGGCAGTATGGCTACACCTTC. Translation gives CASSKTGEGQYGYTF.

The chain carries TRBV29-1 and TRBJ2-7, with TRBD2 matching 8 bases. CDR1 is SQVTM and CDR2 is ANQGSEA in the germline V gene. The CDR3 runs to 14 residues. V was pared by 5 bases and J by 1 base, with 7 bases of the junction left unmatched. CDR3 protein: CSVYSGSTSYEQYF. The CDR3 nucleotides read TGCAGCGTTTACAGCGGGAGTACTTCCTACGAGCAGTACTTC.

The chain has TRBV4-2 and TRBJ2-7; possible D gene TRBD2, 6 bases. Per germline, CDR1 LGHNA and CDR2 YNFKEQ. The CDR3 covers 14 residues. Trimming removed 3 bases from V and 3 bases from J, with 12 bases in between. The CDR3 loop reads CASSHGGENYEQYF. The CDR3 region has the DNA TGTGCCAGCAGCCACGGGGGAGAGAACTACGAGCAGTACTTC.

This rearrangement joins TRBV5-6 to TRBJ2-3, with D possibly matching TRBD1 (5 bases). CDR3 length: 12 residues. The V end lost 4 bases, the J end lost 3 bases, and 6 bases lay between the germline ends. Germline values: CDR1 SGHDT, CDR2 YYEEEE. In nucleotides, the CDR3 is TGTGCCAGCAGCAGGGGAACAGATACGCAGTATTTT. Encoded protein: CASSRGTDTQYF.

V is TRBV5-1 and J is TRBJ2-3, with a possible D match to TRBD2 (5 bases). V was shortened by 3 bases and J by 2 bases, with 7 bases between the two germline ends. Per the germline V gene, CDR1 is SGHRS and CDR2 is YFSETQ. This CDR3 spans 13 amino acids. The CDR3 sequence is CASSSGVTDTQYF. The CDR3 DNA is TGCGCCAGCAGCTCCGGGGTCACAGATACGCAGTATTTT.

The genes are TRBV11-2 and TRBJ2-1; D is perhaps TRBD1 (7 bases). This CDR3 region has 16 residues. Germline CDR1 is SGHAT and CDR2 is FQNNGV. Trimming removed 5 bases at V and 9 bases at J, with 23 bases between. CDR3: CASSVDGLQGIGEQFF. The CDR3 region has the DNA TGTGCCAGCAGCGTTGACGGACTACAGGGGATAGGTGAGCAGTTCTTC. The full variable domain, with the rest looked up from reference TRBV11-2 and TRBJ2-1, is EAGVAQSPRYKIIEKRQSVAFWCNPISGHATLYWYQQILGQGPKLLIQFQNNGVVDDSQLPKDRFSAERLKGVDSTLKIQPAKLEDSAVYLCASSVDGLQGIGEQFFGPGTRLTVL.

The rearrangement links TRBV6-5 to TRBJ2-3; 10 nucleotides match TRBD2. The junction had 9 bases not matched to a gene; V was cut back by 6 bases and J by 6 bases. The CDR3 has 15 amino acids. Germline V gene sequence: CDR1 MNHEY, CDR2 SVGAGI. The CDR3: CASSLASGRLDTQYF. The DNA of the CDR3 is TGTGCCAGCAGCCTTGCTAGCGGGAGATTGGATACGCAGTATTTT.

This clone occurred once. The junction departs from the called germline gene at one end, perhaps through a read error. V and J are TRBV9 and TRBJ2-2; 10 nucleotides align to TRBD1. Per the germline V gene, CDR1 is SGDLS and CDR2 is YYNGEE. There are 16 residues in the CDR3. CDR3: CASRVGQGANTGELFF. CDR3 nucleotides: TGTGCCAGCAGGGTAGGACAGGGGGCGAACACCGGGGAGCTGTTTTTT.

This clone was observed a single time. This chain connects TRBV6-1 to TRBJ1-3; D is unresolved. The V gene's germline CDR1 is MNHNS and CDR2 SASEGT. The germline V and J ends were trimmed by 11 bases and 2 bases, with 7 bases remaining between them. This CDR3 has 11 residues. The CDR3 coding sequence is TGTGCCGGCATCACTGGAAACACCATATATTTT. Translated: CAGITGNTIYF.

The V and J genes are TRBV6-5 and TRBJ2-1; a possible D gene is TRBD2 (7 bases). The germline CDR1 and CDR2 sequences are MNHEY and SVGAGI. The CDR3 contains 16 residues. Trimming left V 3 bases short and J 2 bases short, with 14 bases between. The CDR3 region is CASSYLGGRPYNEQFF. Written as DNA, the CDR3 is TGTGCCAGCAGTTATCTGGGGGGGCGACCCTACAATGAGCAGTTCTTC.

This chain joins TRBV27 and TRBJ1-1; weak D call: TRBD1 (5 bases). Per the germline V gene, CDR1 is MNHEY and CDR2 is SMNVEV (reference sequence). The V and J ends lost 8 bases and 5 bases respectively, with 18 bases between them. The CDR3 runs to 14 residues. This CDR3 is CASHTTGRETEAFF. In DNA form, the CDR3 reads TGTGCCAGCCACACGACGGGGCGGGAAACTGAAGCTTTCTTT.

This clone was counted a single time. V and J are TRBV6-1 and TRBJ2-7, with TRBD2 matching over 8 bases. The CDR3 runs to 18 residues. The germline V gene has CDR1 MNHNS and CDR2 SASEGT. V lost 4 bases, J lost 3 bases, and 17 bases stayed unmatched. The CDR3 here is CASSGPWGVAGGNYEQYF. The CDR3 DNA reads TGTGCCAGCAGTGGCCCGTGGGGAGTTGCGGGAGGTAACTACGAGCAGTACTTC.

CDR3 in amino acids: CAWRPAVTYNEQFF. The CDR3 DNA is TGTGCCTGGAGACCAGCGGTAACCTACAATGAGCAGTTCTTC. The J gene is TRBJ2-1, the V gene TRBV30, with a tentative D call TRBD2 (5 bases). CDR3 length: 14 amino acids. V was shortened by 3 bases and J by 2 bases, with 11 bases between the two germline ends. Germline-derived CDR1 and CDR2 are GTSNPN and SVGIG (reference sequence).

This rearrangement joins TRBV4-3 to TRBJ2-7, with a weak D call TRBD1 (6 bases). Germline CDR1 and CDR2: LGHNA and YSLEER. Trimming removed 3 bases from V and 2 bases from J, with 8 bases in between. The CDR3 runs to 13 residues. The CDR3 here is CASSQGTPYEQYF. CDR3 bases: TGCGCCAGCAGCCAGGGGACACCCTACGAGCAGTACTTC.

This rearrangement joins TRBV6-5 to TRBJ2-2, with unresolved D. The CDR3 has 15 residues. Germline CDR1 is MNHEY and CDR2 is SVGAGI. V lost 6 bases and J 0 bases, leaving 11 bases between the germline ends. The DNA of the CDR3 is TGTGCCAGCAGCCCCGACACTTCGAACACCGGGGAGCTGTTTTTT. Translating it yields CASSPDTSNTGELFF.

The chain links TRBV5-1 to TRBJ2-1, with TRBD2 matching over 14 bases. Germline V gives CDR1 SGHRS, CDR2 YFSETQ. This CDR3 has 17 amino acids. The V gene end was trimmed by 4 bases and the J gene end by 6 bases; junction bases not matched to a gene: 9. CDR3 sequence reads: CASSRSGTSGSSNEQFF. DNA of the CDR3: TGCGCCAGCAGCCGGTCCGGGACTAGCGGGAGTAGCAATGAGCAGTTCTTC.

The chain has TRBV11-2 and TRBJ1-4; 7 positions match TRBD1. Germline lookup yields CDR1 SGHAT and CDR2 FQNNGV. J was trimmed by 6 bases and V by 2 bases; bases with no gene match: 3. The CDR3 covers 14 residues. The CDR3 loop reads CASSLITGDEKLFF. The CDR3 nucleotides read TGTGCCAGCAGCTTAATAACAGGGGATGAAAAACTGTTTTTT. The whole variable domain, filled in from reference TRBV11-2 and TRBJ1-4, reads EAGVAQSPRYKIIEKRQSVAFWCNPISGHATLYWYQQILGQGPKLLIQFQNNGVVDDSQLPKDRFSAERLKGVDSTLKIQPAKLEDSAVYLCASSLITGDEKLFFGSGTQLSVL.